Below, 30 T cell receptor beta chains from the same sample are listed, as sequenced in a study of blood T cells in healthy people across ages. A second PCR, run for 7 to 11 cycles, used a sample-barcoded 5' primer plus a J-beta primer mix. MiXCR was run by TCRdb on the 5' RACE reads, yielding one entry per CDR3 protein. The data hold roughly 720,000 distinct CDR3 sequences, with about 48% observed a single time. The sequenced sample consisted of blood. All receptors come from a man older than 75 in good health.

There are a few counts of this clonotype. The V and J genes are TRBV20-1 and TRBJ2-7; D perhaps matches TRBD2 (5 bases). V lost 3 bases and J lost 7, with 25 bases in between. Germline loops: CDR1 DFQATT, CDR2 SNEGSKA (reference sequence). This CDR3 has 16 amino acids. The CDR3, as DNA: TGCAGTGCTAGTCCCCTTTTTGCCGGCTGGCCGGGGGAGCAGTACTTC. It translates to CSASPLFAGWPGEQYF.

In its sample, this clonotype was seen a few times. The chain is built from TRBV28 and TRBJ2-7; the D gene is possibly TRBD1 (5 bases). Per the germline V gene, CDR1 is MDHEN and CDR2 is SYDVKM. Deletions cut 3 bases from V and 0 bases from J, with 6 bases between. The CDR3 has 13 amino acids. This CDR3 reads CASSFGASYEQYF. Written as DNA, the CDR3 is TGTGCCAGCAGTTTTGGGGCCTCCTACGAGCAGTACTTC.

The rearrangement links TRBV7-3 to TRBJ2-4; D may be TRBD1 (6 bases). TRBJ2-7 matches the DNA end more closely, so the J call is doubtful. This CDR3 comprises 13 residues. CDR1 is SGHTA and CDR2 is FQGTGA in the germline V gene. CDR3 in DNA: TGTGCCAGCAGCAGGGACAAATACTACGAGCAGTACTTC. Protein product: CASSRDKYYEQYF.

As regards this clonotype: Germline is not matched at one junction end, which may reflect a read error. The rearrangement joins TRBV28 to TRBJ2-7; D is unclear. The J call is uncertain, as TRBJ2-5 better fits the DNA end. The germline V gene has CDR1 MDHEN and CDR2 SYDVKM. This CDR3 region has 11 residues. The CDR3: CVSSNLETQYF. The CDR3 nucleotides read TGTGTCAGCAGTAACTTGGAGACCCAGTACTTC.

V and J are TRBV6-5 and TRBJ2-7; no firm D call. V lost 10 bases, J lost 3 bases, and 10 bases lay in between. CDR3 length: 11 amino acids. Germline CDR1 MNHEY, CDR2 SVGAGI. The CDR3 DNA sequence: TGTGCCACCCACTCTGTCTACGAGCAGTACTTC. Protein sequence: CATHSVYEQYF.

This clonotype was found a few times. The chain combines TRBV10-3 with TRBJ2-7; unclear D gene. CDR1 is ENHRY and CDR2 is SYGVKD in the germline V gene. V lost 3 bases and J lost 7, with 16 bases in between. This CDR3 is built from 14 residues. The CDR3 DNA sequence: TGTGCCATCAGTGATTGGGCAGGAGATGTGGAGCAGTACTTC. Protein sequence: CAISDWAGDVEQYF.

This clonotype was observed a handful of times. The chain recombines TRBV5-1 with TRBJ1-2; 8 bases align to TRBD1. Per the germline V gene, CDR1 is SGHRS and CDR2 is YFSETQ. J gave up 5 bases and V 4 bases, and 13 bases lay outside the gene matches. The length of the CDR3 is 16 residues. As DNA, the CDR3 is TGCGCCAGCAGCCCATCAGGACAGGGCCTACCTTATGGCTACACCTTC. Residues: CASSPSGQGLPYGYTF.

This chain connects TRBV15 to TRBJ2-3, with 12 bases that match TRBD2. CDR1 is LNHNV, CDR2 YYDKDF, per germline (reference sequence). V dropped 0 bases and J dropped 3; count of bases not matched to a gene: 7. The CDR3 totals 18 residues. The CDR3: CATSRDQTSGSRTDTQYF. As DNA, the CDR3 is TGTGCCACCAGCAGAGATCAGACTAGCGGGAGTAGGACAGATACGCAGTATTTT.

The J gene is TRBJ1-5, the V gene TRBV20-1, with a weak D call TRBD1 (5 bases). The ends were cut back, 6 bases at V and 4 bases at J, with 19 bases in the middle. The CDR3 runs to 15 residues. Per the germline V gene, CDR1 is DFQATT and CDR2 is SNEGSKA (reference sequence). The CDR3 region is CSAIHHTGGNQPQHF. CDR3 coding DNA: TGCAGTGCGATCCACCACACAGGAGGAAATCAGCCCCAGCATTTT.

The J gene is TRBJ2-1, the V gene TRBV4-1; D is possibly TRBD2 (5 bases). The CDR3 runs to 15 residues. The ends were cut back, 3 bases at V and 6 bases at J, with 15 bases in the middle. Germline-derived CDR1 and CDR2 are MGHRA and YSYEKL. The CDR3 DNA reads TGCGCCAGCAGCCAGGCAGCGGCCCCTCTCAATGAGCAGTTCTTC. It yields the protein CASSQAAAPLNEQFF.

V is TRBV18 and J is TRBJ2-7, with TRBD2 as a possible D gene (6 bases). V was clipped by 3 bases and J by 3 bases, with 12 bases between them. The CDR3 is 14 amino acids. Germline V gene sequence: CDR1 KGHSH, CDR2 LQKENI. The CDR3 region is CASSPTGLGYEQYF. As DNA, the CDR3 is TGTGCCAGCTCACCGACGGGACTGGGCTACGAGCAGTACTTC.

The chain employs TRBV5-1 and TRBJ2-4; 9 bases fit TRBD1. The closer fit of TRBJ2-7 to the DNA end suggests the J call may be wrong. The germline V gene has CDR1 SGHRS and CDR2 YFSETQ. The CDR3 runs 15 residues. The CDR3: CASSLDGTGSDEQYF. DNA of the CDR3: TGCGCCAGCAGCTTGGATGGGACAGGGAGCGACGAGCAGTACTTC.

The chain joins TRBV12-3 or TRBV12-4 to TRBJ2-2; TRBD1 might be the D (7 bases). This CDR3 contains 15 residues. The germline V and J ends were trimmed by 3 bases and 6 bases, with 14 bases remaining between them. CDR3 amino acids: CASSFRGVVAGELFF. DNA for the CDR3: TGTGCCAGCAGTTTCAGGGGGGTCGTGGCCGGGGAGCTGTTTTTT.

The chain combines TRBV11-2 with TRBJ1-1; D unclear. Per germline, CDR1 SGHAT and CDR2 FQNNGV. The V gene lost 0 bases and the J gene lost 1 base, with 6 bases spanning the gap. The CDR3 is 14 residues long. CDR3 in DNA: TGTGCCAGCAGCTTAGAAGCCGAGAACACTGAAGCTTTCTTT. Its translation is CASSLEAENTEAFF.

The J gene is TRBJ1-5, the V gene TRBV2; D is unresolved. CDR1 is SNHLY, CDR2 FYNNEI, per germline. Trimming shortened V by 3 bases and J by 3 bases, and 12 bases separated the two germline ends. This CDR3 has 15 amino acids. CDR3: CASSDRAVYNQPQHF. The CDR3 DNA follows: TGTGCCAGCAGTGATCGGGCAGTCTACAATCAGCCCCAGCATTTT. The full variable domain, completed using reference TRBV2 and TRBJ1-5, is EPEVTQTPSHQVTQMGQEVILRCVPISNHLYFYWYRQILGQKVEFLVSFYNNEISEKSEIFDDQFSVERPDGSNFTLKIRSTKLEDSAMYFCASSDRAVYNQPQHFGDGTRLSIL.

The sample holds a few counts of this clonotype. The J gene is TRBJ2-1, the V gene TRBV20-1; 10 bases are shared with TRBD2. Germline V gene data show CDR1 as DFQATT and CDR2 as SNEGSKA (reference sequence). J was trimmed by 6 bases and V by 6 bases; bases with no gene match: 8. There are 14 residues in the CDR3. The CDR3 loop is CSAKTSGIGNEQFF. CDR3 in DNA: TGCAGTGCAAAAACTAGCGGGATCGGCAATGAGCAGTTCTTC.

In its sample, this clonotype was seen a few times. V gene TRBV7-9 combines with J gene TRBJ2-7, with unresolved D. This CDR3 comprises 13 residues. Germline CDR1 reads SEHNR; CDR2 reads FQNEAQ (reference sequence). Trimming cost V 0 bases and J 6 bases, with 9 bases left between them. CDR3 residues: CASSLAARAEQYF. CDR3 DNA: TGTGCCAGCAGCTTAGCGGCTAGGGCCGAGCAGTACTTC.

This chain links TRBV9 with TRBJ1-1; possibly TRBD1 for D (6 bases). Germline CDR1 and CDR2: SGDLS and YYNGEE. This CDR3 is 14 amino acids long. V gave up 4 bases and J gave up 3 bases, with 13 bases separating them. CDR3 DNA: TGTGCCAGCAGCATAGAACAGGGTTACACTGAAGCTTTCTTT. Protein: CASSIEQGYTEAFF.

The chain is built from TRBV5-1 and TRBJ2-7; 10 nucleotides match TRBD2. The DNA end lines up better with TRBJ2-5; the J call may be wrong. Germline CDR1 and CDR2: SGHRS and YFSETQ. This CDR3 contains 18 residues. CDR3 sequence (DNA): TGCGCCAGCAGCGCCGAGTGGGCTAGCGGGAGAGAGGGAGAGACCCAGTACTTC. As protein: CASSAEWASGREGETQYF.

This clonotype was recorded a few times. CDR3 coding DNA: TGTGCCACCAGCAGGCTAGAATTGGCAACTAATGAAAAACTGTTTTTT. This encodes CATSRLELATNEKLFF. The rearrangement joins TRBV15 to TRBJ1-4, with D uncertain. This CDR3 has 16 residues. Germline V gene data show CDR1 as LNHNV and CDR2 as YYDKDF (reference sequence). The germline V and J ends were trimmed by 3 bases and 0 bases, with 11 bases remaining between them.

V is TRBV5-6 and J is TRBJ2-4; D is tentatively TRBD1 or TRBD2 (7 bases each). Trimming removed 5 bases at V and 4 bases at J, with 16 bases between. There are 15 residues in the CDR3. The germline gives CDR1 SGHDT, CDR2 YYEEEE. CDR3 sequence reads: CASSGARGGKNIQYF. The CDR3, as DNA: TGTGCCAGCAGTGGGGCCAGGGGGGGGAAAAACATTCAGTACTTC. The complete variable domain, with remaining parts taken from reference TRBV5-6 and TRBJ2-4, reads DAGVTQSPTHLIKTRGQQVTLRCSPKSGHDTVSWYQQALGQGPQFIFQYYEEEERQRGNFPDRFSGHQFPNYSSELNVNALLLGDSALYLCASSGARGGKNIQYFGAGTRLSVL.

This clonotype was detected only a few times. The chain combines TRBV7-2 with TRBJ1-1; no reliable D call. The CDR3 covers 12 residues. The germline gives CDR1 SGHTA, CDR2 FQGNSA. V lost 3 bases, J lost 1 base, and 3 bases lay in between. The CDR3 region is CASSFPNTEAFF. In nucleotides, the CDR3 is TGTGCCAGCAGCTTTCCGAACACTGAAGCTTTCTTT.

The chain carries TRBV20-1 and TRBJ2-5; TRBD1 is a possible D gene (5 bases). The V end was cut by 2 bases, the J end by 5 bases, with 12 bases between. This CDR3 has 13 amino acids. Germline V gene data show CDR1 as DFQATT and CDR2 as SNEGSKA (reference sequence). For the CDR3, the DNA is TGCAGTGCTAGACCCCAGGGATGGGAGACCCAGTACTTC. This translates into CSARPQGWETQYF.

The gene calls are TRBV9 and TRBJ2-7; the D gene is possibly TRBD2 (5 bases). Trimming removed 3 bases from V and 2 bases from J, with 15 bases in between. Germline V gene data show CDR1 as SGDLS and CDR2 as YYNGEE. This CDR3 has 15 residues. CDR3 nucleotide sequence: TGTGCCAGCAGCGGACCTTGGGGAGAAGCCTACGAGCAGTACTTC. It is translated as CASSGPWGEAYEQYF.

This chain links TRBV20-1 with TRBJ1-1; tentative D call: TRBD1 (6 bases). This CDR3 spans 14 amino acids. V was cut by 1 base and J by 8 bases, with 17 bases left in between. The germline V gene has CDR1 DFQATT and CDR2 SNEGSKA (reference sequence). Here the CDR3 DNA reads TGCAGTGCTAGAGGGGGAGTTGGGGGCGAGGAAGCTTTCTTT. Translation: CSARGGVGGEEAFF.

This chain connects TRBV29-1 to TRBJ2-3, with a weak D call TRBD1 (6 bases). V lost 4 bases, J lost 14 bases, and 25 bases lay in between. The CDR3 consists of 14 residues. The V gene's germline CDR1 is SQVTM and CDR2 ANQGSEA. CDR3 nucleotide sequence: TGCAGCGTTGCAGCGGACCCAGGGGCCAGAGACGCGTATTTT. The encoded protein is CSVAADPGARDAYF.

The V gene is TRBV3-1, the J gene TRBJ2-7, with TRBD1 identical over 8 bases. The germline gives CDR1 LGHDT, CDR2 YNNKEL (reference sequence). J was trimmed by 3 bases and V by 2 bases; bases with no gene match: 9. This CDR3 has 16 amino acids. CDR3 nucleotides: TGTGCCAGCAGCCAACCGAGAGCGACAGGGGTCTACGAGCAGTACTTC. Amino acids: CASSQPRATGVYEQYF.

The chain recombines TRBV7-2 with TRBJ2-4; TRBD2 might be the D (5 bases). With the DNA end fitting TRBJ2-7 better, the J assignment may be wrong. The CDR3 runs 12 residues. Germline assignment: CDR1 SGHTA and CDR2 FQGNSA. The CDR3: CASSRTSFEQYF. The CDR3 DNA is TGTGCCAGCAGTCGGACTTCTTTCGAGCAGTACTTC.

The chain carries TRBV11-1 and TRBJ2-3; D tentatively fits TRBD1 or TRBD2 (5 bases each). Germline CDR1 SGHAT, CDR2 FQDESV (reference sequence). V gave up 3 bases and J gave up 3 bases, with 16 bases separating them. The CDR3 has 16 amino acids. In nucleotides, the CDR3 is TGTGCCAGCAGCTTGGATCAGGGAGACGAAACAGATACGCAGTATTTT. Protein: CASSLDQGDETDTQYF. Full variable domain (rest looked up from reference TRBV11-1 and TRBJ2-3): EAEVAQSPRYKITEKSQAVAFWCDPISGHATLYWYRQILGQGPELLVQFQDESVVDDSQLPKDRFSAERLKGVDSTLKIQPAELGDSAMYLCASSLDQGDETDTQYFGPGTRLTVL.

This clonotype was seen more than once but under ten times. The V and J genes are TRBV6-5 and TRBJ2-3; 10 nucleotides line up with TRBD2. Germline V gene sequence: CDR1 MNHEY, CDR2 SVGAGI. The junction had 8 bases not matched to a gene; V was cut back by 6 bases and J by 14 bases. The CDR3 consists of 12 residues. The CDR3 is CASSVAGGYAYF. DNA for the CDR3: TGTGCCAGCAGCGTAGCGGGAGGATACGCGTATTTT.